Listed below are T cell receptor beta chains from one sample, sequenced in a study of tumor-infiltrating lymphocytes in localized non-small cell lung cancer. TCRdb's copy holds only in-frame clones and misses some; the assay was immunoSEQ multiplex PCR. Of 15,000 to 20,000 clones listed, over 35% are singletons. Sequencing used lung tumor tissue. These receptors were taken from a human donor with non-small cell lung cancer. CDR3s include the opening cysteine and the closing phenylalanine or tryptophan. Fields, in order: J gene, clone size, V gene, CDR3 protein. Size is omitted from some rows. Given values are once, few, many or a class for expanded clones.

J gene: TRBJ1-5; clone size: -; V gene: TRBV6-5; CDR3 protein: CASSYSGGHQPQHF
J gene: TRBJ1-4; clone size: few; V gene: TRBV30; CDR3 protein: CAWSVPGGKLFF
J gene: TRBJ2-5; clone size: -; V gene: TRBV7-8; CDR3 protein: CASSPVGIGSVTQYF
J gene: TRBJ1-4; clone size: -; V gene: TRBV2; CDR3 protein: CASSAIDSATNEKLFF
J gene: TRBJ2-3; clone size: -; V gene: TRBV7-2; CDR3 protein: CASSLVAPLAGGGDTQYF
J gene: TRBJ1-1; clone size: -; V gene: TRBV7-9; CDR3 protein: CASSTDRGNAEAFF
J gene: TRBJ2-2; clone size: -; V gene: TRBV28; CDR3 protein: CASSSTTTGDLTGELFF
J gene: TRBJ2-7; clone size: -; V gene: TRBV27; CDR3 protein: CASSLSAGYEQYF
J gene: TRBJ2-3; clone size: once; V gene: TRBV27; CDR3 protein: CASSPPPATTDTQYF
J gene: TRBJ2-5; clone size: few; V gene: TRBV14; CDR3 protein: CASSQGWGRETQYF